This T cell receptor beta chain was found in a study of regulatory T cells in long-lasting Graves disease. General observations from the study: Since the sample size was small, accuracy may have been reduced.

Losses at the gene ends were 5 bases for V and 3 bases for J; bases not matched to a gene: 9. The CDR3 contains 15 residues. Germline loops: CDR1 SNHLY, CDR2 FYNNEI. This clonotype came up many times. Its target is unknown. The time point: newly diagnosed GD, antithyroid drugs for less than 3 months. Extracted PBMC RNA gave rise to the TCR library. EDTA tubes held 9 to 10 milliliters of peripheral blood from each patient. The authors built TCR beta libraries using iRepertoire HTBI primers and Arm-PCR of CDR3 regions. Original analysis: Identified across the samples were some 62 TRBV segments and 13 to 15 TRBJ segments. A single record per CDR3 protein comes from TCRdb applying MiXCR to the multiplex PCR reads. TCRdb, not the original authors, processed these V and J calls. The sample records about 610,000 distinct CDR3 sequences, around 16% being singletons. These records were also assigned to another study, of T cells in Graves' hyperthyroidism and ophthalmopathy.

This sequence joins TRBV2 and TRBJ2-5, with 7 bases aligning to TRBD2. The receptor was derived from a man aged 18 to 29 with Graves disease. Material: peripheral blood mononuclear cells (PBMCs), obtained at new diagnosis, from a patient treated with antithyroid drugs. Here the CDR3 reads CASSSLSGREETQYF. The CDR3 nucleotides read TGTGCCAGCAGTAGTTTGTCAGGGAGGGAAGAGACCCAGTACTTC.